This T cell receptor (beta chain) derives from a study of early T cells in non-severe SARS-CoV-2 infection. In the study overall: Whole-blood bulk RNA, unsorted, was sequenced, and chains were unpaired.

Study observations and caveats: There was a bias toward anti-spike CD8 responses in VDJdb matching, which missed private and CD4 specificities.

Attached unique molecular identifiers marked individual cDNA molecules. MiXCR, applied by TCRdb to the 5' RACE reads, yields one record per CDR3 protein. This table holds around 27,000 distinct CDR3 sequences, around 4% found once. Germline values: CDR1 DFQATT, CDR2 SNEGSKA (reference sequence). This CDR3 region has 15 residues. The V end was cut by 1 base, the J end by 2 bases, with 13 bases between. This clonotype came up many times. Its antigen remains unidentified. V usage is TRBV20-1 and J usage is TRBJ2-3; D is perhaps TRBD1 or TRBD2 (6 bases each). What was sequenced was whole blood. The source of this sequence is an adult who was a healthcare worker with PCR-confirmed SARS-CoV-2 infection or an uninfected control (not recorded which). As DNA, the CDR3 is TGCAGTGCTAGAGTCCCGGGGGCTTTCACAGATACGCAGTATTTT. This translates into CSARVPGAFTDTQYF.